This T cell receptor (beta chain) was identified in a study of shared clonotypes between healthy human individuals. Trimming cost V 0 bases and J 3 bases, with 10 bases left between them. Per germline, CDR1 ENHRY and CDR2 SYGVKD. This CDR3 has 15 residues. Assay used: immunoSEQ multiplex PCR; TCRdb lists only in-frame clones, some missing. The data hold some 2.1 million clones, with roughly 94% observed a single time. The specimen was naive CD4+ T cells sorted from blood. Subset given: CD45RA+ positively selected. The chain uses TRBV10-3 and TRBJ2-3; no firm D call. The TCR comes from a young man in good health. CDR3 amino acids: CAISESPFGTDTQYF. DNA of the CDR3: TGTGCCATCAGTGAGTCGCCGTTCGGGACAGATACGCAGTATTTT.